One T cell receptor beta chain is described in this entry. The antigen remains unidentified. The investigators amplified TCR beta CDR3 regions from RNA transcripts. HTBI primers drove first-round RT-PCR of the TCR CDR3. From the multiplex PCR reads, TCRdb called clonotypes with MiXCR, one entry per CDR3 protein. Here the sample spans about 640,000 distinct CDR3 sequences, over 40% being singletons. This entry belongs to a study of T cells in Graves' hyperthyroidism and ophthalmopathy. The germline V gene encodes CDR1 DFQATT and CDR2 SNEGSKA (reference sequence). The ends lost 5 bases at V and 6 bases at J; junction bases unmatched: 9. CDR3 length: 14 amino acids. Orbital computed tomography and thyroid ultrasound, together with serum TRAb and thyroxine and clinical symptoms, were used for diagnoses. Overall study findings and caveats: It was a median approximately 6 months before onset that the model predicted ophthalmopathy. Most expanded thyroid clonotypes above 0.001 recurred in blood.

The sequence was collected from an adult man with Graves' disease, either hyperthyroidism or ophthalmopathy (not recorded which). Sequencing used peripheral blood or thyroid tissue (not recorded which). The chain recombines TRBV20-1 with TRBJ2-2; 7 nucleotides agree with TRBD1. Here the CDR3 DNA reads TGCAGTGCTGGGCCAACAGGGGTTCCCGGGGAGCTGTTTTTT. The encoded protein is CSAGPTGVPGELFF.